Listed below are T cell receptor beta chains from one sample, sequenced in a study of vaccination and CD4 T cells after COVID-19. TCRdb reprocessed the PCR reads with MiXCR, giving one entry per CDR3 protein. The top ten hold roughly 3.5% of the sample, which has under 30,000 distinct CDR3 sequences, under 40% seen once. Antigen specificity for these receptors is unknown. The sequencing here drew on CD4+ T cells from blood, cultured in vitro, taken about 7 months after SARS-CoV-2 vaccination. These receptors were obtained from a human donor who had recovered from COVID-19. CDR3s include the opening cysteine and the closing phenylalanine or tryptophan. Each record gives: J gene, clone size, CDR3 length, V gene, D gene, CDR3 protein, CDR3 DNA. A D gene is named only where the DNA matches it firmly. Clone size appears in some rows only: once, few, many, or a class for an expanded clone.

TRBJ1-5,NA,13,TRBV12-3/TRBV12-4,TRBD1,CATAGGPGQPQHF,TGTGCCACCGCAGGGGGTCCCGGGCAGCCCCAGCATTTT
TRBJ2-1,NA,15,TRBV2,TRBD2,CASSWRLAGNNEQFF,TGTGCCAGCAGTTGGCGACTAGCGGGAAACAATGAGCAGTTCTTC
TRBJ2-7,NA,14,TRBV20-1,TRBD2,CSAGTSGLTYEQYF,TGCAGTGCGGGTACTAGCGGACTTACCTACGAGCAGTACTTC
TRBJ2-6,few,17,TRBV24-1,NA,CATIVEGGGSGANVLTF,TGTGCCACCATCGTAGAGGGTGGGGGCTCTGGGGCCAACGTCCTGACTTTC
TRBJ2-5,few,16,TRBV27,TRBD2,CASSSQRLARRETQYF,TGTGCCAGCAGTTCCCAACGACTAGCCCGAAGAGAGACCCAGTACTTC
TRBJ2-3,few,15,TRBV20-1,TRBD2,CSAKLAGGHTDTQYF,TGCAGTGCCAAACTAGCGGGAGGCCACACAGATACGCAGTATTTT
TRBJ2-3,few,14,TRBV10-3,TRBD2,CAISDGTRSDTQYF,TGTGCCATCAGTGACGGGACTAGGTCAGATACGCAGTATTTT
TRBJ2-7,NA,15,TRBV20-1,NA,CSAVPGTKSSYEQYF,TGCAGTGCAGTTCCGGGCACCAAGAGCTCCTACGAGCAGTACTTC
TRBJ2-5,NA,13,TRBV2,NA,CASSSSRGETQYF,TGTGCCAGCAGTTCCTCCAGGGGAGAGACCCAGTACTTC
TRBJ2-1,NA,13,TRBV19,TRBD2,CATGTSGYNEQFF,TGTGCCACAGGGACTAGCGGGTACAATGAGCAGTTCTTC
TRBJ2-3,few,12,TRBV15,NA,CATSSSTDTQYF,TGTGCCACCAGCAGCAGCACAGATACGCAGTATTTT
TRBJ2-3,few,18,TRBV7-2,NA,CASSLAIAWDGPRDTQYF,TGTGCCAGCAGCTTAGCGATTGCTTGGGACGGACCCCGAGATACGCAGTATTTT
TRBJ2-1,NA,15,TRBV7-9,NA,CASSGGRSSYNEQFF,TGTGCCAGCAGCGGGGGGCGGAGCTCCTACAATGAGCAGTTCTTC
TRBJ2-1,NA,15,TRBV20-1,TRBD2,CSGASGSGSYNEQFF,TGCAGTGGGGCTAGCGGGAGTGGGTCCTACAATGAGCAGTTCTTC
TRBJ1-2,NA,17,TRBV27,TRBD1,CASSSSGTVHTDYGYTF,TGTGCCAGCAGTTCATCGGGGACAGTCCATACAGACTATGGCTACACCTTC
TRBJ2-7,few,15,TRBV20-1,TRBD2,CSARETSSGIDEQYF,TGCAGTGCTAGAGAGACCTCTAGCGGGATCGACGAGCAGTACTTC
TRBJ2-5,few,15,TRBV7-2,NA,CASSFVGSPQETQYF,TGTGCCAGCAGCTTTGTGGGGAGCCCGCAAGAGACCCAGTACTTC
TRBJ1-6,few,17,TRBV19,NA,CASSPWTASHISSPLHF,TGTGCCAGTAGTCCATGGACAGCCTCGCACATATCCTCACCCCTCCACTTT
TRBJ2-5,few,16,TRBV21-1,NA,CASSKALTGGAETQYF,TGTGCCAGCAGCAAAGCGCTCACAGGGGGCGCAGAGACCCAGTACTTC
TRBJ2-2,few,19,TRBV7-9,NA,CASSSVPGRPGGGTGELFF,TGTGCCAGCAGCTCCGTCCCGGGACGGCCGGGTGGCGGCACCGGGGAGCTGTTTTTT
TRBJ2-7,few,14,TRBV28,NA,CASSREQSSYEQYF,TGTGCCAGCAGTCGGGAGCAGAGCTCCTACGAGCAGTACTTC
TRBJ1-1,few,13,TRBV10-3,NA,CAISREGYTEAFF,TGTGCCATCAGTAGAGAGGGCTACACTGAAGCTTTCTTT
TRBJ2-2,few,16,TRBV20-1,TRBD2,CSARDSLAGNTGELFF,TGCAGTGCTAGAGATTCCCTAGCGGGAAACACCGGGGAGCTGTTTTTT
TRBJ2-7,NA,14,TRBV28,TRBD2,CASIPSGGYYEQYF,TGTGCCAGCATTCCTAGCGGGGGGTACTACGAGCAGTACTTC
TRBJ2-3,NA,14,TRBV2,NA,CASTWGSGTDTQYF,TGTGCCAGCACTTGGGGTAGCGGCACAGATACGCAGTATTTT